The clone carrying this T cell receptor (beta chain) was found many times. The sample originates from a study of CD8+ T cells in alopecia areata. Treatment reported: oral pan-JAK inhibitor, 5-10 mg twice daily. V was trimmed by 3 bases and J by 5 bases, leaving 13 bases between them. CDR1 SEHNR and CDR2 FQNEAQ come from the germline V gene (reference sequence). The CDR3 runs to 15 residues. Reverse transcribed after extraction, RNA yielded cDNA as the sequencing template. Repertoires were generated with immunoSEQ multiplex PCR, while TCRdb's copy carries only in-frame clones and drops some. The sample has fewer than 250,000 clones, more than 30% seen once; the top ten hold about 0.48%.

The chain carries TRBV7-9 and TRBJ2-2; the D gene is possibly TRBD2 (6 bases). The sequencing used CD4+ T cells sorted from blood, collected between weeks 30 and 35, from a patient treated with tofacitinib. The TCR was taken from a human donor with alopecia areata. Written as DNA, the CDR3 is TGTGCCAGCAGCTTGACGGGAGTCAGTACCGGGGAGCTGTTTTTT. Translating it yields CASSLTGVSTGELFF.